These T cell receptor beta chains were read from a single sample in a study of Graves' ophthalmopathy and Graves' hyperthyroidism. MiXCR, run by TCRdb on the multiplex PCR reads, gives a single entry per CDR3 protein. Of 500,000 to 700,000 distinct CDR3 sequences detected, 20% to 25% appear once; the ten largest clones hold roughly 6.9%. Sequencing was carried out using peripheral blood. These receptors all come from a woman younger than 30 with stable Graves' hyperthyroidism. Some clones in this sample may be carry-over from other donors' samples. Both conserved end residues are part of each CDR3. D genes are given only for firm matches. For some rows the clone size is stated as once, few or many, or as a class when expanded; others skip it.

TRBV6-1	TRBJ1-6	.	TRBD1	TGTGCCAGCAGGAGAACAATCGGGACAGGGGGCTTTGATTCACCCCTCCACTTT	CASRRTIGTGGFDSPLHF
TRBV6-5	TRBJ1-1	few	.	TGTGCCAGCAGTTATATGGCGGGGATGGACGCTGAAGCTTTCTTT	CASSYMAGMDAEAFF
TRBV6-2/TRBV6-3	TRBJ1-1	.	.	TGTGCCAGCAGTTACTCTATCCCGGACAGTGCTCGGGGGGAAGCTTTCTTT	CASSYSIPDSARGEAFF
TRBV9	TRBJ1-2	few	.	TGTGCCAGCAGCGTTGGAAGCGGACGCTCTAACTATGGCTACACCTTC	CASSVGSGRSNYGYTF
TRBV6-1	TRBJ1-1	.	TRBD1	TGTGCCAGCAGTGAACCGGGACAGGGGGCATCTGAAGCTTTCTTT	CASSEPGQGASEAFF
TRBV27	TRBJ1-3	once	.	TGTGCCAGCATTTATGGAAACACCATATATTTT	CASIYGNTIYF
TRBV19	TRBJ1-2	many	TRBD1	TGTGCCAGTAGTGCCGGGACAGGAGTCAACTATGGCTACACCTTC	CASSAGTGVNYGYTF
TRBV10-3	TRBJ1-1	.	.	TGTGCCATCAGTAAATATGCTGGTAACACTGAAGCTTTCTTT	CAISKYAGNTEAFF
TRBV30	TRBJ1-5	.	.	TGTGCCTGGAGCACCGGGACACGAGATCAGCCCCAGCATTTT	CAWSTGTRDQPQHF
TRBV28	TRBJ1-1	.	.	TGTGCCAGCTGGGTGGTCGGTGAAGCTTTCTTT	CASWVVGEAFF
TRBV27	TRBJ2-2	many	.	TGTGCCAGCAGTTCCGGGGGGCGGACCGGGGAGCTGTTTTTT	CASSSGGRTGELFF
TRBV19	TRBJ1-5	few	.	TGTGCCCCGGAGCCCCAGCATTTT	CAPEPQHF
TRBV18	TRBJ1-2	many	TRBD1	TGTGCCAGCTCACCATCGACAGGGCTCTATGGCTACACCTTC	CASSPSTGLYGYTF
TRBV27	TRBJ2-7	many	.	TGTGCCAGCAGTTCCGTCAATTCCTACGAGCAGTACTTC	CASSSVNSYEQYF
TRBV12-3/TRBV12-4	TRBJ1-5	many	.	TGTGCCAGCAGGAACAGAAATCAGCCCCAGCATTTT	CASRNRNQPQHF
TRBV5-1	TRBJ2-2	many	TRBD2	TGCGCCAGCAGCGGACTAGCGGGGCCCGGGGAGCTGTTTTTT	CASSGLAGPGELFF
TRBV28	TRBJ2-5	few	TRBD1	TGTGCCAGCAGTCACACAGGGGGTCAAGAGACCCAGTACTTC	CASSHTGGQETQYF
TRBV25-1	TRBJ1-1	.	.	TGTGCCAGCGGCCCGCTCGCGAACACTGAAGCTTTCTTT	CASGPLANTEAFF
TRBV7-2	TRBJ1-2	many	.	TGTGCCAGCAGCTTAGCCGCCGGAGGATATGGCTACACCTTC	CASSLAAGGYGYTF
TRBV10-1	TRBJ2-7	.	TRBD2	TGCGCCAGCAAGGACCTGCGGGAGAGGAACGAGCAGTACTTC	CASKDLRERNEQYF
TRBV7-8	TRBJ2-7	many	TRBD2	TGTGCCAGCAGCTCTAGGACTAGCGGGAGTCTCCTCCCCATCTACGAGCAGTACTTC	CASSSRTSGSLLPIYEQYF
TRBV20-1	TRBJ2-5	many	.	TGCAGTGCTAGGGCCGTTCAGGGGACCCAGTACTTC	CSARAVQGTQYF
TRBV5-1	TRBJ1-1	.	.	TGCGCCAGCAAACGAGAGACTGAAGCTTTCTTT	CASKRETEAFF
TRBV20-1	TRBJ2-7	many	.	TGCAGTGCCACCTGGGGCAGGGGTTACGAGCAGTACTTC	CSATWGRGYEQYF
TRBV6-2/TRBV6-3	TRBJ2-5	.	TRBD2	TGTGCCAGCAGTCGGACTAGCCGGGAGACCCAGTACTTC	CASSRTSRETQYF
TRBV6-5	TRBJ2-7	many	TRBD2	TGTGCCAGCAGTTACCGACTAGCGGGAGGCCACGAGCAGTACTTC	CASSYRLAGGHEQYF
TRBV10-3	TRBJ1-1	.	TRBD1	TGTGCCATCAGTGCGGAACAGGGGATAGTCACTGAAGCTTTCTTT	CAISAEQGIVTEAFF
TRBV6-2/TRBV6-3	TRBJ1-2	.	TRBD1	TGTGCCAGCAGTGACCCGGGACAGGGGAGAGGCTACACCTTC	CASSDPGQGRGYTF
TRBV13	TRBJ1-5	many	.	TGTGCCAGCAGCTTTAGGGCCGAGAATCAGCCCCAGCATTTT	CASSFRAENQPQHF
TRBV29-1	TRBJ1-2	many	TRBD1	TGCAGCGTTGAGGACAGGGGGCTGCGTGGCTACACCTTC	CSVEDRGLRGYTF
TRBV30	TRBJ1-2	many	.	TGTGCCTGGAGTGCCCGAGGGGCGGGCTACACCTTC	CAWSARGAGYTF
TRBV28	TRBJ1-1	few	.	TGTGCCAGCAGTTTTCCCGAGGGCACTGAAGCTTTCTTT	CASSFPEGTEAFF
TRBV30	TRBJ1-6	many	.	TGTGCCTGGAGCGGGATCGGACGGGGGTCCTATAATTCACCCCTCCACTTT	CAWSGIGRGSYNSPLHF
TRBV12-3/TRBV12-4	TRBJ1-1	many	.	TGTGCCAGCAGTTACCGGAGGGAGCTGAACACTGAAGCTTTCTTT	CASSYRRELNTEAFF
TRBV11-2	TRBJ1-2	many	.	TGTGCCAGCAGCCTTACCGACGGAAGCTATGGCTACACCTTC	CASSLTDGSYGYTF
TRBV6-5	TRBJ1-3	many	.	TGTGCCAGCAGATTAGGGGTCGGAAACACCATATATTTT	CASRLGVGNTIYF
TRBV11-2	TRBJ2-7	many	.	TGTGCCAGCAGCCGGATAGGGGGTATCGACGAGCAGTACTTC	CASSRIGGIDEQYF
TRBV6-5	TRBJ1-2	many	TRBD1	TGTGCCAGCAGTTCGACAGGGGGAGATAGAGATGGCTACACCTTC	CASSSTGGDRDGYTF
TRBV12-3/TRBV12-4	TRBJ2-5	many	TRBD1	TGTGCCAGCAGTTTACGACAGGGGGCCGAGACCCAGTACTTC	CASSLRQGAETQYF
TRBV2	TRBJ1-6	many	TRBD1	TGTGCCAGCGACAGGGGAGCCACCAATTCACCCCTCCACTTT	CASDRGATNSPLHF
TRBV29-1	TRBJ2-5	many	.	TGCAGCGTTGAACGGGGGAACCAAGAGACCCAGTACTTC	CSVERGNQETQYF
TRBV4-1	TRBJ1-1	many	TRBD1	TGCGCCAGCAGCGATACAGGGGGGAACACTGAAGCTTTCTTT	CASSDTGGNTEAFF